This T cell receptor beta chain was profiled in a study of shared T cell receptors in the human thymus. The ends were cut back, 0 bases at V and 2 bases at J, with 11 bases in the middle. The CDR3 has 15 amino acids. Germline CDR1 reads SGHDT; CDR2 reads YYEEEE. This table comes from immunoSEQ multiplex PCR, and its TCRdb copy is limited to in-frame clones, with some not included. The repertoire includes more than 550,000 clones, roughly 86% of them detected once, and 0.0094% sits in the top ten. These data were likewise used in another study, on human thymus T cells.

The sample consisted of thymocytes. This sequence originates from a boy less than two years old with a congenital heart defect. The genes are TRBV5-6 and TRBJ1-1, with D perhaps TRBD1 (6 bases). In DNA form, the CDR3 reads TGTGCCAGCAGCTTGGAGGGACAACCAAACACTGAAGCTTTCTTT. Residues: CASSLEGQPNTEAFF.